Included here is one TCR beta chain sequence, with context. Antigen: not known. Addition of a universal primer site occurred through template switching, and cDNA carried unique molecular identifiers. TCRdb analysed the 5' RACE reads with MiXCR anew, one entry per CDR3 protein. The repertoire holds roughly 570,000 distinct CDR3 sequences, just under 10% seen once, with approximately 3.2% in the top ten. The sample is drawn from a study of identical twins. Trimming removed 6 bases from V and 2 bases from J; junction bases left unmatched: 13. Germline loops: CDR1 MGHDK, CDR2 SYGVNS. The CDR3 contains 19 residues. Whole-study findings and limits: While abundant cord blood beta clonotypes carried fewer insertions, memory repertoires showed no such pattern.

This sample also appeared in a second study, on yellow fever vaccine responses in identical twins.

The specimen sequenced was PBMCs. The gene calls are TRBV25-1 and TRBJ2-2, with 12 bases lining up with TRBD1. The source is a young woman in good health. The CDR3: CASSGWAGTGGGNTGELFF. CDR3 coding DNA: TGTGCCAGCAGCGGCTGGGCCGGGACAGGGGGCGGAAACACCGGGGAGCTGTTTTTT. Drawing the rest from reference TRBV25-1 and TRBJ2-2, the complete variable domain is EADIYQTPRYLVIGTGKKITLECSQTMGHDKMYWYQQDPGMELHLIHYSYGVNSTEKGDLSSESTVSRIRTEHFPLTLESARPSHTSQYLCASSGWAGTGGGNTGELFFGEGSRLTVL.